Listed below are T cell receptor beta chains from one sample, sequenced in a study of blood T cell repertoires in COVID-19. This table comes from immunoSEQ multiplex PCR, and its TCRdb copy is limited to in-frame clones, with some not included. Of 300,000 to 400,000 clones listed, approximately 88% are singletons. Sequenced sample: PBMCs or T cells enriched from blood (not recorded which). These receptors all come from a woman in her twenties or thirties with acute COVID-19. The CDR3 runs from the conserved cysteine through the conserved F or W. The D gene is left open where the match is weak. Expanded clones are given a class, and other clones once, few, many or no size at all.

abundance: -; v_gene: TRBV10-2; d_gene: TRBD1; j_gene: TRBJ1-1; CDR3nt: TGCGCCAGCAGTGAGAGGGACAGGGCGAACACTGAAGCTTTCTTT; CDR3aa: CASSERDRANTEAFF
abundance: few; v_gene: TRBV7-8; d_gene: -; j_gene: TRBJ1-5; CDR3nt: TGTGCCAGCAGCTCGGGCCCCGGGGTTCAGCCCCAGCATTTT; CDR3aa: CASSSGPGVQPQHF
abundance: -; v_gene: TRBV19; d_gene: -; j_gene: TRBJ1-5; CDR3nt: TGTGCCAGTAGTGGGAGGCAGGGCCAGCCCCAGCATTTT; CDR3aa: CASSGRQGQPQHF
abundance: -; v_gene: TRBV30; d_gene: -; j_gene: TRBJ1-5; CDR3nt: TGTGCCTGGAGTAGGGGGATGGATCAGCCCCAGCATTTT; CDR3aa: CAWSRGMDQPQHF
abundance: -; v_gene: TRBV7-3; d_gene: TRBD2; j_gene: TRBJ2-3; CDR3nt: TGTGCCAGCAGTGTAGCGGGGGGGCGAGATACGCAGTATTTT; CDR3aa: CASSVAGGRDTQYF
abundance: -; v_gene: TRBV23-1; d_gene: TRBD1; j_gene: TRBJ2-2; CDR3nt: TGCGCCAGCTTTAGCGACAGGGATAACACCGGGGAGCTGTTTTTT; CDR3aa: CASFSDRDNTGELFF
abundance: -; v_gene: TRBV29-1; d_gene: TRBD1; j_gene: TRBJ2-3; CDR3nt: TGCAGCGTTGACGGGCAGGGGGGCACAGATACGCAGTATTTT; CDR3aa: CSVDGQGGTDTQYF
abundance: few; v_gene: TRBV24-1; d_gene: TRBD1; j_gene: TRBJ2-5; CDR3nt: TGTGCCACCAGTGAAGGGACAGGAGTCGGGACCCAGTACTTC; CDR3aa: CATSEGTGVGTQYF
abundance: few; v_gene: TRBV6-5; d_gene: TRBD1; j_gene: TRBJ1-4; CDR3nt: TGTGCCAGCCGGGGGACAGGAGGTGGAGAAAAACTGTTTTTT; CDR3aa: CASRGTGGGEKLFF
abundance: -; v_gene: TRBV20-1; d_gene: -; j_gene: TRBJ1-1; CDR3nt: TGCAGTGCTAGTGACAGATTGAACACTGAAGCTTTCTTT; CDR3aa: CSASDRLNTEAFF
abundance: -; v_gene: TRBV6-5; d_gene: -; j_gene: TRBJ2-7; CDR3nt: TGTGCCAGCAGCCCCCAGGTATCGGCCGAGCAGTACTTC; CDR3aa: CASSPQVSAEQYF
abundance: -; v_gene: TRBV20-1; d_gene: TRBD1; j_gene: TRBJ2-5; CDR3nt: TGCAGTGCTAGTGAGGACAGGGTCGTGGAGACCCAGTACTTC; CDR3aa: CSASEDRVVETQYF
abundance: -; v_gene: TRBV7-3; d_gene: TRBD1; j_gene: TRBJ2-1; CDR3nt: TGTGCCAGCAGCTCGGGGACAGGGTTGGGTGCAGAGCAGTTCTTC; CDR3aa: CASSSGTGLGAEQFF
abundance: -; v_gene: TRBV5-1; d_gene: -; j_gene: TRBJ2-5; CDR3nt: TGCGCCAGCAATCAGGAACTCGGAGAGACCCAGTACTTC; CDR3aa: CASNQELGETQYF
abundance: -; v_gene: TRBV7-2; d_gene: TRBD1; j_gene: TRBJ1-3; CDR3nt: TGTGCCAGCAGCTTCGGGACAGGGGATGGAGGAAACACCATATATTTT; CDR3aa: CASSFGTGDGGNTIYF
abundance: -; v_gene: TRBV30; d_gene: TRBD1; j_gene: TRBJ1-1; CDR3nt: TGTGCCTGGAGTAGGTTGGAACAGGGGGGTGAAGCTTTCTTT; CDR3aa: CAWSRLEQGGEAFF
abundance: -; v_gene: TRBV5-1; d_gene: -; j_gene: TRBJ2-2; CDR3nt: TGCGCCAGCAGTTTCCAGGGGTGGACCGGGGAGCTGTTTTTT; CDR3aa: CASSFQGWTGELFF
abundance: few; v_gene: TRBV6-1; d_gene: -; j_gene: TRBJ2-7; CDR3nt: TGTGCCAGCAGTGAATACGACAGAAGAGGATTTGGGTTTTCCTACGAGCAGTACTTC; CDR3aa: CASSEYDRRGFGFSYEQYF
abundance: -; v_gene: TRBV2; d_gene: TRBD1; j_gene: TRBJ1-5; CDR3nt: TGTGCCAGCAGTGAAGGCGGACAGGGAAGTCAGCCCCAGCATTTT; CDR3aa: CASSEGGQGSQPQHF
abundance: -; v_gene: TRBV10-1; d_gene: TRBD2; j_gene: TRBJ2-7; CDR3nt: TGCGCCAGCATCAGACCACTAGCGGAGACCTACGAGCAGTACTTC; CDR3aa: CASIRPLAETYEQYF
abundance: -; v_gene: TRBV5-6; d_gene: -; j_gene: TRBJ1-5; CDR3nt: TGTGCCAGCAGCTCCGGACTGAACAATCAGCCCCAGCATTTT; CDR3aa: CASSSGLNNQPQHF
abundance: -; v_gene: TRBV6-2/TRBV6-3; d_gene: TRBD2; j_gene: TRBJ2-7; CDR3nt: TGTGCCAGCAGCTATCCTCAGGGACTAACCTACGAGCAGTACTTC; CDR3aa: CASSYPQGLTYEQYF
abundance: -; v_gene: TRBV7-9; d_gene: TRBD1; j_gene: TRBJ1-2; CDR3nt: TGTGCCAGCAGCCCACGGACAGGGCGAAGAGGCTACACCTTC; CDR3aa: CASSPRTGRRGYTF
abundance: few; v_gene: TRBV6-4; d_gene: -; j_gene: TRBJ1-5; CDR3nt: TGTGCCAGCAGTGACTCGAATTATACAGCTAATCAGCCCCAGCATTTT; CDR3aa: CASSDSNYTANQPQHF
abundance: -; v_gene: TRBV12-5; d_gene: TRBD1; j_gene: TRBJ1-1; CDR3nt: TGTGCTAGTGGTTGGGGACAGGGGGACACTGAAGCTTTCTTT; CDR3aa: CASGWGQGDTEAFF
abundance: -; v_gene: TRBV19; d_gene: -; j_gene: TRBJ1-1; CDR3nt: TGTGCCAGTAGGTCAGGGTGGACCACTGAAGCTTTCTTT; CDR3aa: CASRSGWTTEAFF
abundance: -; v_gene: TRBV10-2; d_gene: TRBD1; j_gene: TRBJ1-1; CDR3nt: TGCGCCAGCAGTGGAGGGGACAGCCTACCCTCGAACACTGAAGCTTTCTTT; CDR3aa: CASSGGDSLPSNTEAFF
abundance: -; v_gene: TRBV5-5; d_gene: -; j_gene: TRBJ1-1; CDR3nt: TGTGCCAGCAGCTTGCCGGGACTTGAAGCTTTCTTT; CDR3aa: CASSLPGLEAFF
abundance: -; v_gene: TRBV3-1/TRBV3-2; d_gene: -; j_gene: TRBJ2-7; CDR3nt: TGTGCCAGCAGCTACCTATCCGGTGGCGAGCAGTACTTC; CDR3aa: CASSYLSGGEQYF
abundance: -; v_gene: TRBV27; d_gene: -; j_gene: TRBJ2-7; CDR3nt: TGTGCCAGCACCTCCTCTTCCTACGAGCAGTACTTC; CDR3aa: CASTSSSYEQYF
abundance: -; v_gene: TRBV4-1; d_gene: -; j_gene: TRBJ1-5; CDR3nt: TGCGCCAGCAGCCTACAAGACTCGAGCAATCAGCCCCAGCATTTT; CDR3aa: CASSLQDSSNQPQHF
abundance: -; v_gene: TRBV28; d_gene: -; j_gene: TRBJ1-4; CDR3nt: TGTGCCAGCAGAGCAGGAGGCACTAATGAAAAACTGTTTTTT; CDR3aa: CASRAGGTNEKLFF
abundance: -; v_gene: TRBV11-3; d_gene: -; j_gene: TRBJ2-7; CDR3nt: TGTGCCAGCAGCCTGGGGGCTTCCTCGCGGGAGCAGTACTTC; CDR3aa: CASSLGASSREQYF
abundance: once; v_gene: TRBV15; d_gene: TRBD2; j_gene: TRBJ2-1; CDR3nt: TGTGCCACCAGCGGAGCGGGGGGGCCCTCCTACAATGAGCAGTTCTTC; CDR3aa: CATSGAGGPSYNEQFF
abundance: -; v_gene: TRBV10-3; d_gene: TRBD1; j_gene: TRBJ1-2; CDR3nt: TGTGCCATCAGTGATTCGGACAGGGGGTCCGAAGGTGGCTACACCTTC; CDR3aa: CAISDSDRGSEGGYTF
abundance: -; v_gene: TRBV2; d_gene: TRBD1; j_gene: TRBJ2-1; CDR3nt: TGTGCTACACAGAGACAGGGGGCTGTGAATGAGCAGTTCTTC; CDR3aa: CATQRQGAVNEQFF
abundance: -; v_gene: TRBV24-1; d_gene: -; j_gene: TRBJ2-1; CDR3nt: TGTGCCACCAGTGACCGCAAGGAGAGCTCCTACAATGAGCAGTTCTTC; CDR3aa: CATSDRKESSYNEQFF
abundance: -; v_gene: TRBV5-1; d_gene: TRBD2; j_gene: TRBJ2-1; CDR3nt: TGCGCCAGCAGCTTGCTCCGCGGACTAGCGGGGGGTCTAGCCTACAATGAGCAGTTCTTC; CDR3aa: CASSLLRGLAGGLAYNEQFF
abundance: -; v_gene: TRBV2; d_gene: -; j_gene: TRBJ1-5; CDR3nt: TGTGCCAGCAGTGACAGGACAGCTCACAATCAGCCCCAGCATTTT; CDR3aa: CASSDRTAHNQPQHF
abundance: -; v_gene: TRBV7-9; d_gene: -; j_gene: TRBJ2-4; CDR3nt: TGTGCCAGCAGCTTAGGGAGAGACTACCAGTACTTC; CDR3aa: CASSLGRDYQYF
abundance: -; v_gene: TRBV18; d_gene: TRBD2; j_gene: TRBJ2-3; CDR3nt: TGTGCCAGTTCGGGACTAGCGGGGGATACGCAGTATTTT; CDR3aa: CASSGLAGDTQYF
abundance: few; v_gene: TRBV3-1/TRBV3-2; d_gene: TRBD2; j_gene: TRBJ2-3; CDR3nt: TGTGCCAGCAGCCAAGGATTAGTCCGGGGGGCAGATACGCAGTATTTT; CDR3aa: CASSQGLVRGADTQYF
abundance: -; v_gene: TRBV5-1; d_gene: TRBD1; j_gene: TRBJ2-7; CDR3nt: TGCGCCAGCAGTTATTTCCCTATGACAGGGAACGGGTACGAGCAGTACTTC; CDR3aa: CASSYFPMTGNGYEQYF
abundance: once; v_gene: TRBV27; d_gene: TRBD1; j_gene: TRBJ1-1; CDR3nt: TGTGCCAGCAGTTTCCGGAAAGACAGGGTGGCTGAAGCTTTCTTT; CDR3aa: CASSFRKDRVAEAFF
abundance: once; v_gene: TRBV7-3; d_gene: -; j_gene: TRBJ1-1; CDR3nt: TGTGCCAGCAGCTTAATATCTGGGGGCGCCGGTGAAGCTTTCTTT; CDR3aa: CASSLISGGAGEAFF
abundance: -; v_gene: TRBV30; d_gene: -; j_gene: TRBJ2-7; CDR3nt: TGTGCCTCCTTCCGGGACTCACCCTCACACGAGCAGTACTTC; CDR3aa: CASFRDSPSHEQYF
abundance: once; v_gene: TRBV18; d_gene: TRBD2; j_gene: TRBJ2-1; CDR3nt: TGTGCCAGCTCCTTCACCCGGACAGCGGGGGTCTCGAGCTCCTACAATGAGCAGTTCTTC; CDR3aa: CASSFTRTAGVSSSYNEQFF
abundance: -; v_gene: TRBV19; d_gene: -; j_gene: TRBJ1-1; CDR3nt: TGTGCCAGTAGCTTAACGGTCCTGACTGAAGCTTTCTTT; CDR3aa: CASSLTVLTEAFF
abundance: -; v_gene: TRBV5-1; d_gene: TRBD2; j_gene: TRBJ2-1; CDR3nt: TGCGCCAGCAGCCAAACTAGCGGGGGGTACAATGAGCAGTTCTTC; CDR3aa: CASSQTSGGYNEQFF
abundance: once; v_gene: TRBV6-5; d_gene: TRBD1; j_gene: TRBJ2-5; CDR3nt: TGTGCCAGCAGTCGGACAGGGAGGGAGACCCAGTACTTC; CDR3aa: CASSRTGRETQYF
abundance: -; v_gene: TRBV21-1; d_gene: -; j_gene: TRBJ1-5; CDR3nt: TGTGCCAGCGGGACAGGGTTTGATATCAATCAGCCCCAGCATTTT; CDR3aa: CASGTGFDINQPQHF
abundance: -; v_gene: TRBV6-2/TRBV6-3; d_gene: TRBD1; j_gene: TRBJ2-3; CDR3nt: TGTGCCAGCAGTTACTCGCTACAGGGGGCGCCAGGAGATACGCAGTATTTT; CDR3aa: CASSYSLQGAPGDTQYF